Listed below are T cell receptor beta chains from one sample, sequenced in a study of OX40 agonist ivuxolimab in advanced cancers. Here immunoSEQ multiplex PCR was the method, and the copy in TCRdb shows in-frame clones only, minus some. The sample includes about 80,000 clones, 90% seen only once; the top ten take around 2%. Sequenced here: CD4+ or CD8+ T cells sorted from blood, sampled in a trial of the OX40 agonist ivuxolimab. Every receptor here comes from an adult with an advanced solid tumor such as melanoma, head and neck, liver or kidney cancer. Each CDR3 is given with its conserved first and last residue. Each record gives: clone size, J gene, D gene, V gene, CDR3 DNA, CDR3 protein. The D gene is left open where the match is weak. Only part of the rows carry a size: once, few, many, or a class if the clone is expanded.

.	TRBJ2-4	.	TRBV6-5	TGTGCCAGCAGTTCCCATAGCGGCTCTAGCCAAAACATTCAGTACTTC	CASSSHSGSSQNIQYF
.	TRBJ2-1	TRBD1	TRBV9	TGTGCCAGCAGCGTACGGGACAGTGGACTGAGGAATGAGCAGTTCTTC	CASSVRDSGLRNEQFF
.	TRBJ2-3	.	TRBV28	TGTGCCAGCAGTTCTCAAATGGATACGCAGTATTTT	CASSSQMDTQYF
.	TRBJ2-2	.	TRBV29-1	TGCAGCGTTGTAGACACCGGGGAGCTGTTTTTT	CSVVDTGELFF
.	TRBJ1-6	.	TRBV15	TGTGCCACCAGCAGACTTCCGGCTCCAGGGGTGGATAATTCACCCCTCCACTTT	CATSRLPAPGVDNSPLHF
once	TRBJ2-6	.	TRBV28	TGTGCCAGCATCCCGGGGGGAGGGGGAGGCTCTGGGGCCAACGTCCTGACTTTC	CASIPGGGGGSGANVLTF
.	TRBJ1-1	.	TRBV28	TGTGCCAGCAGTGCCGGGTCGAACACTGAAGCTTTCTTT	CASSAGSNTEAFF
.	TRBJ2-2	TRBD2	TRBV5-4	TGTGCCAGCAGCAGACAAGCGGGACGGAACACCGGGGAGCTGTTTTTT	CASSRQAGRNTGELFF
.	TRBJ2-3	TRBD1	TRBV12-5	TGTGCTAGTGATTCGGGACAGCAGACAGATACGCAGTATTTT	CASDSGQQTDTQYF
.	TRBJ1-6	.	TRBV7-8	TGTGCCAGCAGCCCAATCGGGGGCGAAAATTCACCCCTCCACTTT	CASSPIGGENSPLHF
once	TRBJ2-5	.	TRBV7-9	TGTGCCAGCAGCCACGAGGGGGGAGAGACCCAGTACTTC	CASSHEGGETQYF